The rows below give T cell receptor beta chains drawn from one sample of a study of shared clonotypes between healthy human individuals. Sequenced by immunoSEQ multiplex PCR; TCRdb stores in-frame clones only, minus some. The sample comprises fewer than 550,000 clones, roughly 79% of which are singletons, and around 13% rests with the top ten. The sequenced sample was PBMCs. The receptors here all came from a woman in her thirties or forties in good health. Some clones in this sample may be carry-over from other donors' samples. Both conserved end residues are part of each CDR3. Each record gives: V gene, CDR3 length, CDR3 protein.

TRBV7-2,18,CASSLPTSGITNVGELFF
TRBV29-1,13,CSGSSGSYNEQFF
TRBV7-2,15,CASSLSPYGTYEQYF
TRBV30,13,CAWNFNRNSPLHF
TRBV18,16,CASSPTGAGGLYEQFF
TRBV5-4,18,CASSLVGTSGGVMETQYF
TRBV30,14,CAWSVETGHYEQYF
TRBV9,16,CASSVGRTHPTGELFF
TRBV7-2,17,CASSLEFPGYSGNTIYF
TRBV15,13,CATSRDYNYEQYF
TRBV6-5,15,CASSRSRTFGETQYF
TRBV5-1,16,CASSVSGVSGADVLTF
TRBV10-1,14,CASSESSVTNEQFF
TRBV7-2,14,CASSLDGWHTEAFF
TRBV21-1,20,CASSEKSLAGAHRCTDTQYF
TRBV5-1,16,CASSLTGHAGYNEQFF
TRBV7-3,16,CASSLIAGGLTDTQYF
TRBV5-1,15,CASSADGPSGNTIYF
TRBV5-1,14,CASSTEGAGTEAFF
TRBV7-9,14,CASSVVQGTGELFF
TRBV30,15,CAWSRPLAGGVEQYF
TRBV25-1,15,CASSDTAAGNTEAFF
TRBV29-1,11,CSVSSGEPQHF
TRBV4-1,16,CASSQWPAPGSDTQYF
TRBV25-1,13,CASSEYSETEAFF
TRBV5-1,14,CASSWTGGRYGYTF
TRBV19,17,CASSIRVGPGLGDTQYF
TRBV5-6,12,CASSLVESEQFF
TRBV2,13,CASSEAGDGPAFF
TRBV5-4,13,CAGGEHTNYGYTF
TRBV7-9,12,CASSLLQETQYF
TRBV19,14,CASREQGEGNEQFF
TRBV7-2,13,CASSLVKHGELFF
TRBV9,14,CASTAGGGLNEQFF
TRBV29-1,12,CSVPGGRGELFF
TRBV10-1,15,CASSDTPGQGDEQYF
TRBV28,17,CATNLSGGTHHWQPQHF